This T cell receptor (beta chain) was sequenced for a study of breast tumors, draining lymph nodes, adjacent tissues. Comment on this clonotype: With a much larger clone just one base away, this may be a read error.

Samples came from axillary lymph nodes draining the breast cancer. This CDR3 spans 15 amino acids. V dropped 2 bases and J dropped 7 bases, with 16 bases sitting between them. Germline V lookup: CDR1 SGHNT, CDR2 YYREEE (reference sequence). In TCRdb, the multiplex PCR reads were re-called with MiXCR into one record per CDR3 protein. This table holds approximately 100,000 distinct CDR3 sequences, about 31% found once. The chain employs TRBV5-4 and TRBJ2-1; possible D gene TRBD2, 6 bases. This sequence was found in a female donor with breast cancer. Some clones in this sample may be carry-over from other donors' samples. The sample was axillary lymph node tissue. CDR3 sequence (DNA): TGTGCCAGCAGCTTTGAGCGGGCGGTCGAAAATGAGCAGTTCTTC. It yields the protein CASSFERAVENEQFF.